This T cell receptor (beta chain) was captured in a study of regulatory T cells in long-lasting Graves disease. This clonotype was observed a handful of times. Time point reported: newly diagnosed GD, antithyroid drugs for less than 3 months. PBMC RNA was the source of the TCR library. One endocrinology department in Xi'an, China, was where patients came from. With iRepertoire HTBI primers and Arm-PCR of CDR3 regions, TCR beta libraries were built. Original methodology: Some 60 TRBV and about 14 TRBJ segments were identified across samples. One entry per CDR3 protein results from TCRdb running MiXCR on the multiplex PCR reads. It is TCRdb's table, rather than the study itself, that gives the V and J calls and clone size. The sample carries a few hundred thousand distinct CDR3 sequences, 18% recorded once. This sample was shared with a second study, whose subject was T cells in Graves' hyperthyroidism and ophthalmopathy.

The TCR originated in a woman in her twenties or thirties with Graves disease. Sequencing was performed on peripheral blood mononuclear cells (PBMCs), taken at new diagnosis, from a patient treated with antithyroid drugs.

As DNA, the CDR3 is TGCAGCGTAGGACAGGGTGGGGACTACACCTTC. Translation gives CSVGQGGDYTF. The rearrangement links TRBV29-1 to TRBJ1-2; the match to TRBD1 covers 8 bases. The germline CDR1 and CDR2 sequences are SQVTM and ANQGSEA. Losses at the gene ends were 6 bases for V and 10 bases for J; bases not matched to a gene: 7. The CDR3 contains 11 residues.